The TCR beta chain under discussion was sequenced for a study of siplizumab effects on memory and regulatory T cells. Profiled with immunoSEQ multiplex PCR; TCRdb holds only in-frame clones, not every one. This table has about 120,000 clones, about 93% appearing once. General study findings and limits: Suppressive function of proliferating Tregs from siplizumab cultures was not confirmed. There appeared to be greater diversity in naive T cells than in memory cells, and naive T cells seemed major contributors to the alloresponse. Alloreactive sequences tracing back to unstimulated CD4+ memory cells fell significantly with siplizumab. Naive or memory phenotype assignment was not possible for roughly 75-95% of proliferating CD4+ or CD8+ clones.

This clone turned up a few times. Its specificity is unknown. The germline CDR1 and CDR2 sequences are LNHDA and SQIVND (reference sequence). V gave up 9 bases and J gave up 5 bases, with 5 bases separating them. This CDR3 is built from 9 residues. What was sequenced was non-Treg CD4+ T cells sorted from blood. This receptor was identified in a human donor in good health. This chain uses TRBV19 with TRBJ2-7; no reliable D call. CDR3 nucleotides: TGTGCCAGAGAGAACGAGCAGTACTTC. It specifies CARENEQYF.